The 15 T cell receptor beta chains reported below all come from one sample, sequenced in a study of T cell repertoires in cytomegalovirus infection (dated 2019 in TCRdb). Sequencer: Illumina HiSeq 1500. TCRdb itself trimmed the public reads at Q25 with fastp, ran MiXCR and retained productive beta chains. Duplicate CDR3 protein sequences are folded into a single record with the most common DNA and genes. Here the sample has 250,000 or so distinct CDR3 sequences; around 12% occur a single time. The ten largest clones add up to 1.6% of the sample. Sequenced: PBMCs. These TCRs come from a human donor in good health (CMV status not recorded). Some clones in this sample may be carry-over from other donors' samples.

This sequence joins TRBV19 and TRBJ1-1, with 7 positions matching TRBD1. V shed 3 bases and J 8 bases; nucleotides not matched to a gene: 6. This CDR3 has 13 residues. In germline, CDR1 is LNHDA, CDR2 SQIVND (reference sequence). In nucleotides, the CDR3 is TGTGCCAGTAGTATGGGACAGTCCTACGAAGCTTTCTTT. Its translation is CASSMGQSYEAFF.

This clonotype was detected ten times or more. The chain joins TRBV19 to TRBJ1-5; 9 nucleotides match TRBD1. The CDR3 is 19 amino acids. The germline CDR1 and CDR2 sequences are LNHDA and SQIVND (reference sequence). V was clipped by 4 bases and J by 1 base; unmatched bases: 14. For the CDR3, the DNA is TGTGCCAGTAGTACCACCGGGACAGGGCTAGAATCCAGCAATCAGCCCCAGCATTTT. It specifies CASSTTGTGLESSNQPQHF.

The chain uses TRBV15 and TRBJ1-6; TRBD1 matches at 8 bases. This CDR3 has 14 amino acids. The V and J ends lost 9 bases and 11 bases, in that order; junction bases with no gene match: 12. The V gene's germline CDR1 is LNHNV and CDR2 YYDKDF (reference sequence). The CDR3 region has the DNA TGTGCCACTACGGTAGGACAGGGATTGCCACCCCTCCACTTT. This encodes CATTVGQGLPPLHF.

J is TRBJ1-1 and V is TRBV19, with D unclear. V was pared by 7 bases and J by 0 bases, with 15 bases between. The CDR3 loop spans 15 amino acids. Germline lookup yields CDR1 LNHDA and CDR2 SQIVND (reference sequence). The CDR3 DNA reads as TGTGCCAGTACATCTTATCGGGCCATGAACACTGAAGCTTTCTTT. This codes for CASTSYRAMNTEAFF.

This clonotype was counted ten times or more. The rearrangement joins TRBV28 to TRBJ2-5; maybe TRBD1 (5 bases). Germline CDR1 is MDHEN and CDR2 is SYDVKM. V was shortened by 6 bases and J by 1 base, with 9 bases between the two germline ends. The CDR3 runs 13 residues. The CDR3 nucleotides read TGTGCCAGCAGCGTGGACACCCAAGAGACCCAGTACTTC. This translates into CASSVDTQETQYF. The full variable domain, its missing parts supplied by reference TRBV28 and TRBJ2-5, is DVKVTQSSRYLVKRTGEKVFLECVQDMDHENMFWYRQDPGLGLRLIYFSYDVKMKEKGDIPEGYSVSREKKERFSLILESASTNQTSMYLCASSVDTQETQYFGPGTRLLVL.

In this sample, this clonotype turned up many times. The CDR3 nucleotides are TGTGCCAGCAGCGAACTCGGGACAGGGGGCGGCGAAAAACTGTTTTTT. It codes for CASSELGTGGGEKLFF. The chain uses TRBV7-2 and TRBJ1-4; TRBD1 aligns across 12 bases. This CDR3 has 16 amino acids. With 5 bases clipped from V and 8 bases from J, the junction kept 9 bases outside the gene matches. Germline loops: CDR1 SGHTA, CDR2 FQGNSA.

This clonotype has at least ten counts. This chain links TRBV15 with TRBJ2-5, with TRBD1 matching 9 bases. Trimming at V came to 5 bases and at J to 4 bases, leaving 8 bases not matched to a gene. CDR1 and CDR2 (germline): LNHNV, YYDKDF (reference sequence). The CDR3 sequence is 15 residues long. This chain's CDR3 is CATSGRTGAGETQYF. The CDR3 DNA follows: TGTGCCACCAGCGGTAGGACAGGGGCCGGAGAGACCCAGTACTTC.

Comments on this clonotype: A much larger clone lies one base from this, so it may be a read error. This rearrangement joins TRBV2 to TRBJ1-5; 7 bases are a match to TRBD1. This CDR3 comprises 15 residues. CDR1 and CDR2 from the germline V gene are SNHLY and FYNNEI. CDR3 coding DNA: TGTCCCAGCAGTGAATCGGGACAGTGGGTCCAGCCCCAGCATTTT. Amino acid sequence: CPSSESGQWVQPQHF.

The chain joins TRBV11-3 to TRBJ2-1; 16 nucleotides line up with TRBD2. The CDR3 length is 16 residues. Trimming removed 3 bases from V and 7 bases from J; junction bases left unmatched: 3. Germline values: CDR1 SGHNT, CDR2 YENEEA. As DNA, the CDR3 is TGTGCCAGCAGCTTGGGACTAGCGGGAGGGAGGAATGAGCAGTTCTTC. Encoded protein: CASSLGLAGGRNEQFF.

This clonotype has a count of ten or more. CDR3 sequence reads: CASSPPGLYEQYF. CDR3 bases: TGTGCCAGCAGTCCCCCAGGTCTCTACGAGCAGTACTTC. The chain has TRBV28 and TRBJ2-7; D gene unclear. The CDR3 loop spans 13 amino acids. CDR1 and CDR2 from the germline V gene are MDHEN and SYDVKM. V lost 5 bases and J 3 bases, leaving 11 bases between the germline ends. The variable domain in full, completed from reference TRBV28 and TRBJ2-7, reads DVKVTQSSRYLVKRTGEKVFLECVQDMDHENMFWYRQDPGLGLRLIYFSYDVKMKEKGDIPEGYSVSREKKERFSLILESASTNQTSMYLCASSPPGLYEQYFGPGTRLTVT.

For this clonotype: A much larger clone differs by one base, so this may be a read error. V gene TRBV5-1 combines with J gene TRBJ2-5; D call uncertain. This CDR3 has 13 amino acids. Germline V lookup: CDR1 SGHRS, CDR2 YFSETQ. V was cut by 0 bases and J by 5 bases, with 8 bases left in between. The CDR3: CASSLGSMETQYF. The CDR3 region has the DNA TGCGCCAGCAGCTTGGGAAGCATGGAGACCCAGTACTTC. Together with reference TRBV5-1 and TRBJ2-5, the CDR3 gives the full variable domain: KAGVTQTPRYLIKTRGQQVTLSCSPISGHRSVSWYQQTPGQGLQFLFEYFSETQRNKGNFPGRFSGRQFSNSRSEMNVSTLELGDSALYLCASSLGSMETQYFGPGTRLLVL.

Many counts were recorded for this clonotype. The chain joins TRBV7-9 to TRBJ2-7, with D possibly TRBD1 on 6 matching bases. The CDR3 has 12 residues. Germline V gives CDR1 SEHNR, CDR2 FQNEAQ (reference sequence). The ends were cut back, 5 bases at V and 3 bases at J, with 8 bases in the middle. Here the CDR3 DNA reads TGTGCCAGCAGCCTACAGGGCTACGAGCAGTACTTC. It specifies CASSLQGYEQYF.

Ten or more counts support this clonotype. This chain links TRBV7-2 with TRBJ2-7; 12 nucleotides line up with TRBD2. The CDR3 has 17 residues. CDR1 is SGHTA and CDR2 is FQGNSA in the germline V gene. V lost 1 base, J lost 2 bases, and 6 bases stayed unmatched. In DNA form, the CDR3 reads TGTGCCAGCAGCTTAGGACTAGCGGGGGCCCCTACCTACGAGCAGTACTTC. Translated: CASSLGLAGAPTYEQYF.

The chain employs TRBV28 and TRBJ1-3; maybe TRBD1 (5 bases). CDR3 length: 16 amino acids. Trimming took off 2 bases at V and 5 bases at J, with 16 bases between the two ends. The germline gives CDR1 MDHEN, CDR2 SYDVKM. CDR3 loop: CASSLGDAGGRNTIYF. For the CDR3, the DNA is TGTGCCAGCAGTTTAGGGGACGCTGGTGGTAGAAACACCATATATTTT.

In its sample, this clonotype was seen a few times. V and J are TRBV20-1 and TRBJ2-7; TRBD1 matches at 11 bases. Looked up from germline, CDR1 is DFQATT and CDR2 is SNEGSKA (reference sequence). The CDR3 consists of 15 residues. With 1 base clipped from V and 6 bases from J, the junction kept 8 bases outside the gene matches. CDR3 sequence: CSARGGTGGISEQYF. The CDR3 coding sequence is TGCAGTGCTAGAGGAGGGACAGGGGGTATTTCCGAGCAGTACTTC.